The table lists the clone carrying this T cell receptor (beta chain) with many counts. Its antigen remains unknown. Expressed TCRB transcripts were sequenced after all isolated RNA was converted to cDNA. Profiled with immunoSEQ multiplex PCR; TCRdb holds only in-frame clones, not every one. This table holds some 160,000 clones, roughly 10% found once. Cells sorted by CD45RO/CCR7/CD25/CD127/CD95/CD27 comprised CD4+ naive, central memory, regulatory and stem cell-like memory cells. The length of the CDR3 is 12 residues. Trimming removed 3 bases from V and 6 bases from J, with 5 bases in between. Germline assignment: CDR1 MDHEN and CDR2 SYDVKM. This sample stems from a study of beta chain features in type 1 diabetes. Study information: Healthy donors, compared against patients, showed similar age, gender and cell yields.

General observations from the study: Here, the possible influence of HLA type (on TCRB rearrangement) remained unresolved. Among patients with Type 1 diabetes, TCRB CDR3s were moderately but significantly shorter in every one of the four CD4+ subsets. VDJ junctions from patients with type 1 diabetes contained fewer insertions and more deletions.

The chain has TRBV28 and TRBJ2-2; D ambiguous. Sequencing was performed on central memory CD4+ T cells from blood. This TCR derives from a woman aged 25 to 39 with type 1 diabetes. The DNA for the CDR3 is TGTGCCAGCAGTTTCCTGTCCGGGGAGCTGTTTTTT. Protein sequence: CASSFLSGELFF.